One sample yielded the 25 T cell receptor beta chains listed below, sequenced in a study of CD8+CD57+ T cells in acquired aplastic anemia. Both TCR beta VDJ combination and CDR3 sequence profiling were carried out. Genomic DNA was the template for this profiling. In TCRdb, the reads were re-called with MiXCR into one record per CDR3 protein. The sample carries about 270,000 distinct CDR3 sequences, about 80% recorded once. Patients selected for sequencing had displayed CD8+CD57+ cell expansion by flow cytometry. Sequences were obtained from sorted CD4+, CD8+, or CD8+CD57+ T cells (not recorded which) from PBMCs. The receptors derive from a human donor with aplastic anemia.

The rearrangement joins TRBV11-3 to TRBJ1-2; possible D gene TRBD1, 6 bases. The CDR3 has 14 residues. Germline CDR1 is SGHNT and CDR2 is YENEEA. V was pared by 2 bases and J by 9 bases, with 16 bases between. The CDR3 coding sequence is TGTGCCAGCAGCTTAAAACAGGGATATCTCCGCTACACCTTC. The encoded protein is CASSLKQGYLRYTF.

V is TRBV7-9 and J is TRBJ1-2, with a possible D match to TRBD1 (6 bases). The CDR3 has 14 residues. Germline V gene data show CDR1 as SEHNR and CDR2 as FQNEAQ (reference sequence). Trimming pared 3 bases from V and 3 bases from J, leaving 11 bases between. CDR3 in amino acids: CASSLQGRDYGYTF. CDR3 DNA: TGTGCCAGCAGCTTGCAGGGGCGGGACTATGGCTACACCTTC.

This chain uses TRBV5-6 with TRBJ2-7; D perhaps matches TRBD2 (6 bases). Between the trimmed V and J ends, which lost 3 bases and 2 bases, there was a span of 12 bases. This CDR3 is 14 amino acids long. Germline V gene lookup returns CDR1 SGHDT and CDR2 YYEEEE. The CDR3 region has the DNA TGTGCCAGCAGCTGGCGGGACCTAGCCTACGAGCAGTACTTC. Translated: CASSWRDLAYEQYF.

The CDR3 here is CASSLQRSARGEEQFF. For the CDR3, the DNA is TGTGCCAGCAGCTTACAAAGAAGCGCCCGGGGCGAGGAGCAGTTCTTC. J is TRBJ2-1 and V is TRBV7-9; D assignment may be TRBD1 or TRBD2 (5 bases each). Trimming took 2 bases from V and 10 from J, leaving 21 bases between them. The germline gives CDR1 SEHNR, CDR2 FQNEAQ (reference sequence). This CDR3 has 16 residues.

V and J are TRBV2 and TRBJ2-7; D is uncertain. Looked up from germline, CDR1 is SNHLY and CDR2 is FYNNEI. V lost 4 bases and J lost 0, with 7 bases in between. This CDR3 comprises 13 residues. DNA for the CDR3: TGTGCCAGCAGTGTCCAAAGCTCCTACGAGCAGTACTTC. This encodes CASSVQSSYEQYF.

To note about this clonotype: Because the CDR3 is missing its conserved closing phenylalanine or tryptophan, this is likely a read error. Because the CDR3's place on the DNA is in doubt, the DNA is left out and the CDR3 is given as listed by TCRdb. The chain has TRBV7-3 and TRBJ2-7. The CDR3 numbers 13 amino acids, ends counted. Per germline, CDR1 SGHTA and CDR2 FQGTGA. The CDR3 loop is CASSLAGGIAHHL.

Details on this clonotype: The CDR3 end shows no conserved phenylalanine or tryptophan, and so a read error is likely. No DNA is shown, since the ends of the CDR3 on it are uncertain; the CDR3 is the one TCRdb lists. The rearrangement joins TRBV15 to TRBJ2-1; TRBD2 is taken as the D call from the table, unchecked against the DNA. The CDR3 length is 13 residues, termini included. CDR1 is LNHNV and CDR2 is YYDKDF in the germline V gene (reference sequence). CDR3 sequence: CASSGGDFHAHFL.

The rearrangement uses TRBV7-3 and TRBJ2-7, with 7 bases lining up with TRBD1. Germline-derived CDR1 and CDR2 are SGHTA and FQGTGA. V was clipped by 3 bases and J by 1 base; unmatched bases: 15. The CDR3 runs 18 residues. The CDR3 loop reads CASSFHPTGTALSYEQYV. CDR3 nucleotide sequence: TGTGCCAGCAGCTTTCACCCGACCGGGACAGCCCTTTCCTACGAGCAGTACGTC.

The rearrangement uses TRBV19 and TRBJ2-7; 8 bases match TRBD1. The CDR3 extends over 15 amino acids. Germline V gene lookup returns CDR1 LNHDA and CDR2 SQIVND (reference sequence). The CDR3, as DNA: TGTGCCAGCAGCCAGACAGGGGTTAACTCCAACGAGCAGTACGTC. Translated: CASSQTGVNSNEQYV.

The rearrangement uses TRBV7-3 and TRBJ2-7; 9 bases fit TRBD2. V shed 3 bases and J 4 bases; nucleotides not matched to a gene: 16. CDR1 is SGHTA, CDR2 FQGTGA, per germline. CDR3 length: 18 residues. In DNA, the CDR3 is TGTGCCAGCAGCTTCCAACCAGCGGGGGGAGCCGAGCAGTACGAGCAGTACGTC. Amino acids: CASSFQPAGGAEQYEQYV.

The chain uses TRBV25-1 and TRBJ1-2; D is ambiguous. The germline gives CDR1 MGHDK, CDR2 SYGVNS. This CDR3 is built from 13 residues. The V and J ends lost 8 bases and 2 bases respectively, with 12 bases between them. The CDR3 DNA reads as TGTGCCAGCGCTTCCTCGCCAAACTATGGCTACACCTTC. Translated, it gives CASASSPNYGYTF.

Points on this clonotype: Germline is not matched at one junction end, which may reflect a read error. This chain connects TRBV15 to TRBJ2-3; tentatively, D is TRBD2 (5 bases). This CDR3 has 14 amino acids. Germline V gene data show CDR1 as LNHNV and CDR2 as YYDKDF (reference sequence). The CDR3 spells CATSIASGPDTQYF. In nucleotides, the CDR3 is TGTGCCACCAGCATAGCCAGCGGTCCAGATACCCAGTACTTT.

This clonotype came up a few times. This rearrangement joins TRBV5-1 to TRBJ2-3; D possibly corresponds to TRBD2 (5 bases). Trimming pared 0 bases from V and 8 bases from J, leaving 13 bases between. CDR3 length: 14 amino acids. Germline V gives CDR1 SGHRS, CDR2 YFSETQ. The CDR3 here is CASSLGGEPTTQYF. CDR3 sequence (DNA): TGCGCCAGCAGCTTGGGGGGAGAGCCCACTACGCAGTATTTT.

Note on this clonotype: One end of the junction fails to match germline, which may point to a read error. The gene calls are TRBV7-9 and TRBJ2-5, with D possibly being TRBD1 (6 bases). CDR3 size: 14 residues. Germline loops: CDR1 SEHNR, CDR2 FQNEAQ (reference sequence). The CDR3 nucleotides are TGTGCCACCAGCAGGGGCTCCGGGCAAGCGACCCAGTACTTC. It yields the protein CATSRGSGQATQYF. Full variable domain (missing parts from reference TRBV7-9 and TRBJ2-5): DTGVSQNPRHKITKRGQNVTFRCDPISEHNRLYWYRQTLGQGPEFLTYFQNEAQLEKSRLLSDRFSAERPKGSFSTLEIQRTEQGDSAMYLCATSRGSGQATQYFGPGTRLLVL.

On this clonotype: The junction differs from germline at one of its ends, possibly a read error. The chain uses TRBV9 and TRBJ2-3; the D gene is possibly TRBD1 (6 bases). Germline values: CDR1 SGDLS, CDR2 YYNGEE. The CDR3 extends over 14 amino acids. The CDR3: CASSLWGLPARDNF. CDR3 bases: TGTGCCAGCAGCCTCTGGGGTCTTCCCGCCAGGGACAATTTT.

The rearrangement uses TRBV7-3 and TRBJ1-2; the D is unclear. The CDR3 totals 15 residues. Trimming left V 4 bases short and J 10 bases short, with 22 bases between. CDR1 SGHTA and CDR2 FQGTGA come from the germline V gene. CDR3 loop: CASSWGKGKKHLYTF. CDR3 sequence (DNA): TGTGCCAGCAGCTGGGGAAAGGGCAAAAAACATCTCTACACCTTC.

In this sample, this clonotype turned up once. In nucleotides, the CDR3 is TGTGCCAGCAGCTCGGTAGTAGGCGGAATAGATACGCAGTATTTT. Its translation: CASSSVVGGIDTQYF. V is TRBV5-6 and J is TRBJ2-3; D call uncertain. This CDR3 is 15 amino acids long. Germline V gene lookup returns CDR1 SGHDT and CDR2 YYEEEE. Trimming left V 3 bases short and J 5 bases short, with 16 bases between.

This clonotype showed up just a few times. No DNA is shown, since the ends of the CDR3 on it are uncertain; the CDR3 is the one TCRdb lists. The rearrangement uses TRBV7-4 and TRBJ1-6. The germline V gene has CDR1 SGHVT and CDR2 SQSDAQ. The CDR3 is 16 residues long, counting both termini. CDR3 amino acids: CASSVVVTSSTSGLHF.

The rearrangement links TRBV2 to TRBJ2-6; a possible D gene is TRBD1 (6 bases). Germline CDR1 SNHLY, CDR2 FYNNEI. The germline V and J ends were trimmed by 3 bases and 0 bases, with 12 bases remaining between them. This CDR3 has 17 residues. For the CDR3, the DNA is TGTGCCAGCAGTGAGGACAGCGAGTACTCTGGGGCCAACGTCCTGACTTTC. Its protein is CASSEDSEYSGANVLTF.

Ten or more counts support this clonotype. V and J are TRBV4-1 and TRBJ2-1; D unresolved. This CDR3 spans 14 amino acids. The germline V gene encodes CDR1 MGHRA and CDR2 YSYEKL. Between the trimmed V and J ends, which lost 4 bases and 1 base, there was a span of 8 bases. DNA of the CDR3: TGCGCCAGCAGCCCGTACTCGTCCTACAATGAGCAGTTCTTC. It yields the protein CASSPYSSYNEQFF.

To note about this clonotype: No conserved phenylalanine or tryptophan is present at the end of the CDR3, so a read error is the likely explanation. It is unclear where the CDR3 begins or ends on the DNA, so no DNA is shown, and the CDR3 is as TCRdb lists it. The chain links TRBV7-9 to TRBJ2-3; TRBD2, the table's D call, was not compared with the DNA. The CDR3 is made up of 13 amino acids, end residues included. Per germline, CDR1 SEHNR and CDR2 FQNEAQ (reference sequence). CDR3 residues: CASSSTSGVSTDT.

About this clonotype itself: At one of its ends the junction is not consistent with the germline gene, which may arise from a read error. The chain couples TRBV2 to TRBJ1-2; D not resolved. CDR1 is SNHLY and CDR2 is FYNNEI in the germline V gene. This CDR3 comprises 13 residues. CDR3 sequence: CASGDGVTDTQTF. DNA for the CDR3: TGTGCCAGCGGCGACGGGGTCACAGATACGCAGACTTTT.

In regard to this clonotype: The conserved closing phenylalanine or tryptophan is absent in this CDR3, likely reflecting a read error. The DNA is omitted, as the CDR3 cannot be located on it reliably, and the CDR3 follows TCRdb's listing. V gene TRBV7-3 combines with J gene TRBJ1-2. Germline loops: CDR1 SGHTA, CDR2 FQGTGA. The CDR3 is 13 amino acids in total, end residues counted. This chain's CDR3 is CASSQGLAGGTPY.

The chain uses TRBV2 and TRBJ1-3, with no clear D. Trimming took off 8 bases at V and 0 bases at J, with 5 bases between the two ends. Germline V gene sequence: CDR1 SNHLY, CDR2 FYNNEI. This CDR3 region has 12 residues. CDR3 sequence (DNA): TGTGCCAGCGGGTTCTCTGGAAACACCATATATTTT. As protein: CASGFSGNTIYF.

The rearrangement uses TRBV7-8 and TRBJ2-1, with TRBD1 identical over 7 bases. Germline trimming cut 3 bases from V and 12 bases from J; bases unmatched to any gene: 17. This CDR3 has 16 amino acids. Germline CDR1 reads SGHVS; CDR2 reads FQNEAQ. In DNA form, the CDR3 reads TGTGCCAGCAGCTTTCATCCAAACGGGACAGCCGATTCGCAGTTCTTC. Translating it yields CASSFHPNGTADSQFF.